This is a list of T cell receptor beta chains from one sample in a study of cytomegalovirus exposure and HLA in healthy donors. The protocol was immunoSEQ multiplex PCR, while the TCRdb copy is restricted to in-frame clones and leaves out a portion. Here the sample table reports 110,000 to 150,000 clones. The source material was PBMCs. The receptors derive from a middle-aged man in good health and CMV-seronegative. CDR3s include the opening cysteine and the closing phenylalanine or tryptophan. D genes are given only for firm matches.

j_gene: TRBJ1-6
v_gene: TRBV6-6
d_gene: NA
CDR3aa: CASSYNREGLHF
CDR3nt: TGTGCCAGCAGTTACAACAGGGAGGGCCTCCACTTT

j_gene: TRBJ2-7
v_gene: TRBV11-2
d_gene: NA
CDR3aa: CASTVGGFITYEQYF
CDR3nt: TGTGCCAGCACCGTTGGGGGGTTTATTACCTACGAGCAGTACTTC

j_gene: TRBJ2-2
v_gene: TRBV7-6
d_gene: NA
CDR3aa: CASSPRGTGELFF
CDR3nt: TGTGCCAGCAGCCCTCGGGGCACCGGGGAGCTGTTTTTT

j_gene: TRBJ1-1
v_gene: TRBV20-1
d_gene: NA
CDR3aa: CSLEYTEAFF
CDR3nt: TGCAGTTTAGAGTACACTGAAGCTTTCTTT

j_gene: TRBJ1-2
v_gene: TRBV11-2
d_gene: NA
CDR3aa: CASSLEGIWDTANYGYTF
CDR3nt: TGTGCCAGCAGCTTAGAGGGGATATGGGACACCGCTAACTATGGCTACACCTTC

j_gene: TRBJ2-3
v_gene: TRBV9
d_gene: TRBD2
CDR3aa: CASSLRSGGATDTQYF
CDR3nt: TGTGCCAGCAGCCTTCGAAGCGGGGGGGCCACAGATACGCAGTATTTT

j_gene: TRBJ1-1
v_gene: TRBV5-6
d_gene: TRBD1
CDR3aa: CASSSRGTGKSQGDTEAVF
CDR3nt: TGTGCCAGCAGCTCACGTGGGACAGGTAAAAGTCAAGGGGACACTGAAGCTGTCTTT

j_gene: TRBJ1-5
v_gene: TRBV7-2
d_gene: NA
CDR3aa: CASSLQGFGNQPQHF
CDR3nt: TGTGCCAGCAGCTTACAGGGGTTCGGGAATCAGCCCCAGCATTTT

j_gene: TRBJ1-4
v_gene: TRBV27
d_gene: NA
CDR3aa: CASSWTPTNEKLFF
CDR3nt: TGTGCCAGCAGTTGGACACCAACTAATGAAAAACTGTTTTTT

j_gene: TRBJ2-1
v_gene: TRBV5-6
d_gene: NA
CDR3aa: CASSLVGQSYNEQFF
CDR3nt: TGTGCCAGCAGCTTAGTGGGGCAATCCTACAATGAGCAGTTCTTC

j_gene: TRBJ2-7
v_gene: TRBV6-1
d_gene: NA
CDR3aa: CAMSPTKGYEQYF
CDR3nt: TGTGCCATGTCACCCACAAAGGGGTACGAGCAGTACTTC

j_gene: TRBJ2-3
v_gene: TRBV5-6
d_gene: NA
CDR3aa: CASSLFAGTSTDTQYF
CDR3nt: TGTGCCAGCAGCTTGTTTGCGGGGACTAGCACAGATACGCAGTATTTT

j_gene: TRBJ2-1
v_gene: TRBV4-2
d_gene: TRBD1
CDR3aa: CASSQDQGAYNEQFF
CDR3nt: TGTGCCAGCAGCCAAGATCAGGGGGCCTACAATGAGCAGTTCTTC

j_gene: TRBJ2-5
v_gene: TRBV7-2
d_gene: NA
CDR3aa: CASSFGGAGETQYF
CDR3nt: TGTGCCAGCAGCTTCGGGGGAGCAGGGGAGACCCAGTACTTC

j_gene: TRBJ2-2
v_gene: TRBV9
d_gene: TRBD1
CDR3aa: CASSVSGTGNTGELFF
CDR3nt: TGTGCCAGCAGCGTTTCCGGGACAGGGAACACCGGGGAGCTGTTTTTT

j_gene: TRBJ1-4
v_gene: TRBV9
d_gene: NA
CDR3aa: CASSDGGPYEKLFF
CDR3nt: TGTGCCAGCAGCGACGGGGGGCCGTATGAAAAACTGTTTTTT

j_gene: TRBJ1-1
v_gene: TRBV6-1
d_gene: NA
CDR3aa: CASSDRGFISTEAFF
CDR3nt: TGTGCCAGCAGTGACAGGGGTTTCATTTCCACTGAAGCTTTCTTT

j_gene: TRBJ1-5
v_gene: TRBV18
d_gene: TRBD1
CDR3aa: CASSPAGGQPQHF
CDR3nt: TGTGCCAGCTCACCAGCAGGGGGACAGCCCCAGCATTTT

j_gene: TRBJ2-2
v_gene: TRBV9
d_gene: NA
CDR3aa: CASSSFTGELFF
CDR3nt: TGTGCCAGCAGCTCTTTCACCGGGGAGCTGTTTTTT

j_gene: TRBJ1-3
v_gene: TRBV6-1
d_gene: NA
CDR3aa: CASSEQESYSGNTIYF
CDR3nt: TGTGCCAGCAGTGAACAAGAGTCCTACTCTGGAAACACCATATATTTT

j_gene: TRBJ1-2
v_gene: TRBV7-3
d_gene: NA
CDR3aa: CASSVEGTYGYTF
CDR3nt: TGTGCCAGCAGCGTAGAGGGAACCTATGGCTACACCTTC

j_gene: TRBJ1-4
v_gene: TRBV7-2
d_gene: NA
CDR3aa: CASSLLSDEKLFF
CDR3nt: TGTGCCAGCAGCTTATTGTCGGATGAAAAACTGTTTTTT

j_gene: TRBJ2-2
v_gene: TRBV28
d_gene: NA
CDR3aa: CASSSRAGTGELFF
CDR3nt: TGTGCCAGCAGTTCCAGGGCCGGCACCGGGGAGCTGTTTTTT

j_gene: TRBJ1-5
v_gene: TRBV5-1
d_gene: NA
CDR3aa: CASSSGGVNQPQHF
CDR3nt: TGCGCCAGCAGCTCTGGGGGCGTAAATCAGCCCCAGCATTTT

j_gene: TRBJ1-3
v_gene: TRBV4-2
d_gene: NA
CDR3aa: CASSPSGSGNTIYF
CDR3nt: TGTGCCAGCAGCCCCTCCGGTTCTGGAAACACCATATATTTT

j_gene: TRBJ1-2
v_gene: TRBV6-4
d_gene: NA
CDR3aa: CASSPGTFFNYGYTF
CDR3nt: TGTGCCAGCAGTCCCGGGACATTTTTTAACTATGGCTACACCTTC

j_gene: TRBJ1-6
v_gene: TRBV6-5
d_gene: NA
CDR3aa: CASRPGGNSPLHF
CDR3nt: TGTGCCAGCAGACCGGGGGGTAATTCACCCCTCCACTTT

j_gene: TRBJ2-7
v_gene: TRBV11-2
d_gene: NA
CDR3aa: CASSLDLASGEQYF
CDR3nt: TGTGCCAGCAGCTTAGATCTCGCCTCGGGTGAGCAGTACTTC

j_gene: TRBJ2-1
v_gene: TRBV6-4
d_gene: TRBD2
CDR3aa: CASSDMGGGALNEQFF
CDR3nt: TGTGCCAGCAGTGACATGGGCGGGGGGGCCCTGAATGAGCAGTTCTTC

j_gene: TRBJ2-1
v_gene: TRBV14
d_gene: TRBD2
CDR3aa: CASSQSLAGGQFF
CDR3nt: TGTGCCAGCAGCCAGTCCCTAGCGGGGGGGCAGTTCTTC

j_gene: TRBJ2-7
v_gene: TRBV11-2
d_gene: TRBD1
CDR3aa: CASSLGTGPYEQYF
CDR3nt: TGTGCCAGCAGCTTGGGGACAGGCCCCTACGAGCAGTACTTC

j_gene: TRBJ1-2
v_gene: TRBV12-5
d_gene: TRBD1
CDR3aa: CASGTGTYGYTF
CDR3nt: TGTGCTAGTGGGACAGGGACCTATGGCTACACCTTC

j_gene: TRBJ2-7
v_gene: TRBV5-4
d_gene: TRBD1
CDR3aa: CASSGRDSYEQYF
CDR3nt: TGTGCCAGCAGCGGTAGGGACAGCTACGAGCAGTACTTC

j_gene: TRBJ1-1
v_gene: TRBV6-5
d_gene: TRBD1
CDR3aa: CASSFDRGGFTEAFF
CDR3nt: TGTGCCAGCAGTTTCGACAGGGGCGGTTTCACTGAAGCTTTCTTT

j_gene: TRBJ2-3
v_gene: TRBV7-9
d_gene: TRBD1
CDR3aa: CASTGGDRGTDTQYF
CDR3nt: TGTGCCAGCACCGGAGGGGACAGGGGAACAGATACGCAGTATTTT

j_gene: TRBJ1-5
v_gene: TRBV19
d_gene: NA
CDR3aa: CASSIEGDSNQPQHF
CDR3nt: TGTGCCAGTAGTATCGAGGGGGATAGCAATCAGCCCCAGCATTTT

j_gene: TRBJ1-2
v_gene: TRBV6-6
d_gene: NA
CDR3aa: CASRDRPNYGYTF
CDR3nt: TGTGCCAGCAGGGACAGACCTAACTATGGCTACACCTTC

j_gene: TRBJ1-2
v_gene: TRBV19
d_gene: TRBD1
CDR3aa: CASSLSPGQGPYGYTF
CDR3nt: TGTGCCAGTAGTCTCTCCCCGGGACAGGGACCTTATGGCTACACCTTC

j_gene: TRBJ1-5
v_gene: TRBV5-6
d_gene: TRBD1
CDR3aa: CASSLWTGLYSNQPQHF
CDR3nt: TGTGCCAGCAGCTTATGGACAGGCCTTTATAGCAATCAGCCCCAGCATTTT